The rows below give T cell receptor beta chains drawn from one sample of a study of CD8+ T cells in alopecia areata. Assay used: immunoSEQ multiplex PCR; TCRdb lists only in-frame clones, some missing. Here the sample spans around 190,000 clones, 60% being singletons. Sequences were derived from CD4+ T cells sorted from blood, sampled at week 24, from a patient treated with tofacitinib. Receptors originate from a human donor with alopecia areata. Both conserved end residues are part of each CDR3. A D gene is named only where the DNA matches it firmly. Clone sizes are given selectively: once, few, many, or a class where the clone is expanded.

D | J | V | size | CDR3 | DNA
- | TRBJ2-3 | TRBV10-3 | few | CAANSGTRFYTQYF | TGTGCCGCAAATAGCGGTACCCGATTCTATACGCAGTATTTT
- | TRBJ1-2 | TRBV29-1 | - | CSVEDGSTGKDGYTF | TGCAGCGTTGAAGACGGGTCAACAGGGAAAGATGGCTACACCTTC
- | TRBJ2-3 | TRBV10-3 | - | CAISGHLTDTQYF | TGTGCCATCAGTGGACACCTCACAGATACGCAGTATTTT
TRBD2 | TRBJ2-1 | TRBV14 | - | CASSQGTSGARSDNEQFF | TGTGCCAGCAGCCAAGGGACTAGCGGGGCCCGCTCCGACAATGAGCAGTTCTTC
- | TRBJ1-6 | TRBV6-6 | - | CASSYSSGSPLHF | TGTGCCAGCAGTTACTCGTCAGGATCACCCCTCCACTTT
- | TRBJ1-2 | TRBV29-1 | few | CSTRLGRNYGYTF | TGCAGCACCCGGCTGGGACGTAACTATGGCTACACCTTC
TRBD2 | TRBJ2-3 | TRBV11-2 | - | CASSRRVGLEADTQYF | TGTGCCAGCAGCAGGCGCGTGGGACTAGAGGCAGATACGCAGTATTTT
- | TRBJ1-1 | TRBV30 | - | CAWSVTNTEAFF | TGTGCCTGGAGTGTGACCAACACTGAAGCTTTCTTT
- | TRBJ2-3 | TRBV7-2 | - | CASSLDFYPDTQYF | TGTGCCAGCAGCCTGGATTTCTACCCAGATACGCAGTATTTT
- | TRBJ2-1 | TRBV19 | - | CASTPLGVNEQFF | TGTGCCAGTACCCCATTGGGGGTAAATGAGCAGTTCTTC
TRBD1 | TRBJ2-7 | TRBV5-6 | - | CASSPPGQDKYEQYF | TGTGCCAGCAGCCCCCCGGGACAGGACAAGTACGAGCAGTACTTC
- | TRBJ1-1 | TRBV4-1 | - | CASRSTAKNTEAFF | TGCGCCAGCAGATCCACAGCGAAAAACACTGAAGCTTTCTTT
TRBD2 | TRBJ2-5 | TRBV29-1 | - | CSARQAGGQQETQYF | TGCAGCGCCCGCCAGGCGGGGGGGCAACAAGAGACCCAGTACTTC
TRBD2 | TRBJ2-2 | TRBV30 | - | CAWSGLAGGRGTGELFF | TGTGCCTGGAGCGGACTAGCGGGGGGCCGTGGCACCGGGGAGCTGTTTTTT
TRBD1 | TRBJ2-2 | TRBV30 | - | CAWRGQTNTGELFF | TGTGCCTGGCGGGGACAGACGAACACCGGGGAGCTGTTTTTT
TRBD2 | TRBJ2-7 | TRBV4-2 | - | CASSPRLATGEQYF | TGTGCCAGCAGCCCTAGACTAGCGACGGGCGAGCAGTACTTC
TRBD1 | TRBJ2-7 | TRBV29-1 | - | CSVKTGDHEQYF | TGCAGCGTCAAGACAGGGGACCACGAGCAGTACTTC
- | TRBJ2-2 | TRBV11-2 | - | CASSPGPTFLNTGELFF | TGTGCCAGCAGCCCGGGACCGACCTTCTTGAACACCGGGGAGCTGTTTTTT
TRBD2 | TRBJ2-5 | TRBV30 | once | CAWSVASGGGETQYF | TGTGCCTGGAGTGTAGCTAGCGGGGGCGGAGAGACCCAGTACTTC
- | TRBJ1-2 | TRBV7-2 | - | CASSPLSMRGYTF | TGTGCCAGCAGCCCGCTCAGTATGAGGGGCTACACCTTC
TRBD1 | TRBJ1-2 | TRBV7-9 | - | CASSPSDRGPGYTF | TGTGCCAGCAGCCCTTCGGACAGGGGGCCTGGCTACACCTTC
TRBD2 | TRBJ2-5 | TRBV30 | - | CAWSVREGPQETQYF | TGTGCCTGGAGTGTACGGGAGGGGCCTCAAGAGACCCAGTACTTC
TRBD1 | TRBJ2-3 | TRBV19 | few | CASSIKGQGVYSGTQYF | TGTGCCAGTAGTATTAAGGGACAGGGGGTTTATTCAGGTACGCAGTATTTT
- | TRBJ2-3 | TRBV15 | - | CATSRGGLDGRTDTQYF | TGTGCCACCAGCAGGGGGGGGCTAGATGGACGCACAGATACGCAGTATTTT
- | TRBJ1-1 | TRBV4-3 | - | CASSQDRGNTEAFF | TGCGCCAGCAGCCAAGATCGGGGTAACACTGAAGCTTTCTTT
- | TRBJ1-1 | TRBV5-6 | - | CASSLSRGLGRAFF | TGTGCCAGCAGCTTGTCAAGGGGATTGGGTCGAGCTTTCTTT
- | TRBJ1-2 | TRBV7-2 | - | CASSPRPNGYTF | TGTGCCAGCAGCCCCCGACCGAATGGCTACACCTTC
TRBD2 | TRBJ2-3 | TRBV6-5 | - | CASSYAGGRTDTQYF | TGTGCCAGCAGTTACGCGGGGGGGCGCACAGATACGCAGTATTTT
- | TRBJ2-5 | TRBV29-1 | - | CSVETWETQYF | TGCAGCGTTGAGACGTGGGAGACCCAGTACTTC
- | TRBJ2-7 | TRBV30 | - | CAWSRVHEQYF | TGTGCCTGGAGCCGGGTCCACGAGCAGTACTTC
- | TRBJ1-2 | TRBV27 | - | CASSPPGQTYGYTF | TGTGCCAGCAGCCCCCCGGGACAAACTTATGGCTACACCTTC
TRBD1 | TRBJ2-4 | TRBV4-1 | - | CASSQAGQGENIQYF | TGCGCCAGCAGCCAAGCGGGACAGGGCGAAAACATTCAGTACTTC
- | TRBJ1-2 | TRBV21-1 | - | CASSASPGRPFYGYTF | TGTGCCAGCAGCGCTTCCCCGGGACGGCCGTTCTATGGCTACACCTTC
- | TRBJ1-2 | TRBV29-1 | - | CSGRESISGYTF | TGCAGCGGTAGAGAATCAATCTCTGGCTACACCTTC
- | TRBJ2-5 | TRBV5-1 | - | CASSLGAQETQYF | TGCGCCAGCAGCTTGGGGGCACAAGAGACCCAGTACTTC
- | TRBJ2-1 | TRBV18 | - | CASSPGRNNEQFF | TGTGCCAGCTCACCAGGGAGAAACAATGAGCAGTTCTTC
- | TRBJ2-2 | TRBV19 | few | CASSISRAAGELFF | TGTGCCAGTAGTATATCCAGGGCGGCCGGGGAGCTGTTTTTT
- | TRBJ2-4 | TRBV29-1 | - | CSGRLPENIQYF | TGCAGCGGCCGACTACCTGAAAACATTCAGTACTTC
- | TRBJ2-7 | TRBV6-5 | - | CASSYSGIYEQYF | TGTGCCAGCAGTTATTCCGGGATCTACGAGCAGTACTTC
TRBD2 | TRBJ2-5 | TRBV4-2 | - | CASSQVTGGPRETQYF | TGTGCCAGCAGCCAAGTCACGGGGGGGCCGAGAGAGACCCAGTACTTC
- | TRBJ2-2 | TRBV9 | - | CASSAKMGTGELFF | TGTGCCAGCAGCGCCAAGATGGGGACCGGGGAGCTGTTTTTT
TRBD1 | TRBJ1-5 | TRBV30 | - | CAWNPGGGNQPQHF | TGTGCCTGGAATCCAGGGGGCGGCAATCAGCCCCAGCATTTT
TRBD1 | TRBJ1-1 | TRBV25-1 | - | CASTPGGTEAFF | TGTGCCAGCACCCCAGGGGGCACTGAAGCTTTCTTT
- | TRBJ2-5 | TRBV11-3 | - | CASSSGETQYF | TGTGCCAGCAGCTCAGGGGAGACCCAGTACTTC
- | TRBJ2-5 | TRBV15 | - | CATSLGAAAGLGETQYF | TGTGCCACCAGCTTGGGGGCTGCAGCGGGGTTGGGAGAGACCCAGTACTTC
- | TRBJ2-1 | TRBV29-1 | - | CSSGQINNEQFF | TGCAGCAGCGGACAGATAAACAATGAGCAGTTCTTC
TRBD1 | TRBJ2-7 | TRBV6-6 | once | CASVKGTGSSYEQYF | TGTGCCAGCGTGAAGGGGACAGGGTCGTCCTACGAGCAGTACTTC
- | TRBJ2-1 | TRBV15 | - | CATSRASGNEQFF | TGTGCCACCAGCAGAGCTTCGGGTAATGAGCAGTTCTTC
- | TRBJ2-5 | TRBV2 | once | CASMGETQYF | TGTGCCAGCATGGGGGAGACCCAGTACTTC